This is a list of T cell receptor beta chains from one sample in a study of cytotoxic CD8 clonotypes in ibrutinib-treated CLL. The method was immunoSEQ multiplex PCR; TCRdb's version includes in-frame clones alone and lacks a portion of them. This sample has approximately 200,000 clones, with 72% found just once. Sequenced here: PBMCs, sampled after 24 months of ibrutinib treatment. Receptors originate from a human donor with chronic lymphocytic leukemia. The CDR3 runs from the conserved cysteine through the conserved F or W. D genes are given only for firm matches. Expanded clones are given a class, and other clones once, few, many or no size at all.

d_call	v_call	clone_size	j_call	cdr3_nt	cdr3_aa
-	TRBV2	-	TRBJ1-2	TGTGCCAGCTCCGGACGGAAATCGCTGGGCTACACCTTC	CASSGRKSLGYTF
TRBD1	TRBV7-9	-	TRBJ2-3	TGTGCCAGCAGCTCACCTGAGGCGGACAGGGGGTCAGATACGCAGTATTTT	CASSSPEADRGSDTQYF
-	TRBV5-1	-	TRBJ2-7	TGCGCCAGCAGCTTGGGACGCGCTAGCGAGCAGTACTTC	CASSLGRASEQYF
TRBD1	TRBV5-6	-	TRBJ2-7	TGTGCCAGCAGCTTGCCCGGGACAGGGGCGGGCGAGCAGTACTTC	CASSLPGTGAGEQYF
-	TRBV7-2	few	TRBJ2-7	TGTGCCAGCAGCTTATCGCAGGGTCCCTACGAGCAGTACTTC	CASSLSQGPYEQYF
-	TRBV10-3	-	TRBJ2-2	TGTGCCATCAGTGGACAGTCCCTCACCGGGGAGCTGTTTTTT	CAISGQSLTGELFF
TRBD1	TRBV7-7	-	TRBJ2-7	TGTGCCAGCAGCCCGGGCGCCAGGGGGCGATTCGGCACCTACGAGCAGTACTTC	CASSPGARGRFGTYEQYF
-	TRBV5-1	-	TRBJ1-1	TGCGCCACCGCTCGACAGCTGAACACTGAAGCTTTCTTT	CATARQLNTEAFF
-	TRBV2	many	TRBJ2-3	TGTGCCAGCAGTCTAGATCTTGCAGATACGCAGTATTTT	CASSLDLADTQYF
-	TRBV10-3	-	TRBJ1-5	TGTGCCATCAGTGAGGGGCCGGTCACTGATCAGCCCCAGCATTTT	CAISEGPVTDQPQHF
-	TRBV28	few	TRBJ1-1	TGTGCCAGCAGTTCCTCGAACACTGAAGCTTTCTTT	CASSSSNTEAFF
-	TRBV6-5	-	TRBJ1-5	TGTGCCAGCAGTCTACTAAGCAATCAGCCCCAGCATTTT	CASSLLSNQPQHF
-	TRBV14	-	TRBJ1-2	TGTGCCAGCAGCCCTTGGACAGCAAGCTACGGCTACACCTTC	CASSPWTASYGYTF
TRBD1	TRBV29-1	-	TRBJ2-5	TGCAGCGTGGAAATGGGACAGGGGATACAAGAGACCCAGTACTTC	CSVEMGQGIQETQYF
TRBD1	TRBV7-8	many	TRBJ2-1	TGTGCCAGCAGCTTGATACAGGGGAACAATGAGCAGTTCTTC	CASSLIQGNNEQFF
TRBD1	TRBV18	-	TRBJ1-2	TGTGCCAGCTCACCCGGGACAGGGGGTTCTGGCTACACCTTC	CASSPGTGGSGYTF
-	TRBV19	-	TRBJ2-1	TGTGCCAGTAGTATTACGGCGTGGGGTCGGGTTGGCGGCAATGAGCAGTTCTTC	CASSITAWGRVGGNEQFF
TRBD2	TRBV5-1	-	TRBJ2-4	TGCGCCAGCATGCGGACTAGCGGAAAAAACATTCAGTACTTC	CASMRTSGKNIQYF
-	TRBV7-2	-	TRBJ2-7	TGTGCCAGCAGTTACGACAGCTCCTACGAGCAGTACTTC	CASSYDSSYEQYF
-	TRBV15	-	TRBJ2-5	TGTGCCACCAGCAGAGATCATCAGATCCAAGAGACCCAGTACTTC	CATSRDHQIQETQYF
TRBD1	TRBV11-2	-	TRBJ2-4	TGTGCCAGCAGCTTAGTTGGGATAGGACAGGGGGATGCCAAAAACATTCAGTACTTC	CASSLVGIGQGDAKNIQYF
-	TRBV6-1	few	TRBJ1-5	TGTGCCAGCAGTGACCCCCCGGGAAATCAGCCCCAGCATTTT	CASSDPPGNQPQHF
-	TRBV19	-	TRBJ1-1	TGTGCCAGTAGTATCGGGGTTACGGACACTGAAGCTTTCTTT	CASSIGVTDTEAFF
-	TRBV10-3	-	TRBJ2-7	TGTGCCATCAGTGAGTTTATAGCAGGGACTTCTTACGAGCAGTACTTC	CAISEFIAGTSYEQYF
TRBD1	TRBV2	few	TRBJ1-1	TGTGCCAGCAGTGAGCAGGGGGAAACTGAAGCTTTCTTT	CASSEQGETEAFF
-	TRBV27	-	TRBJ1-1	TGTGCCAGCAGCCTTACAAGGAACACTGAAGCTTTCTTT	CASSLTRNTEAFF
-	TRBV7-8	-	TRBJ1-1	TGTGCCAGCAGCTATGGGAGGCGGAACACTGAAGCTTTCTTT	CASSYGRRNTEAFF
TRBD1	TRBV6-4	-	TRBJ1-5	TGTGCCAGGTTTCTCGGGGACAGGGGCTACAATCAGCCCCAGCATTTT	CARFLGDRGYNQPQHF
-	TRBV5-6	-	TRBJ1-1	TGTGCCAGCAGCTCTGCCTTGGGGGTTCGGAAAGCTTTCTTT	CASSSALGVRKAFF
TRBD1	TRBV19	-	TRBJ2-7	TGTGCCAGTAGTGACCTCCGGGACAGACGCTCCTACGAGCAGTACTTC	CASSDLRDRRSYEQYF
-	TRBV6-5	-	TRBJ1-2	TGTGCCACGACGTCGGGCCAGGGGATTTATGGCTACACCTTC	CATTSGQGIYGYTF
TRBD1	TRBV7-2	-	TRBJ2-6	TGTGCCAGCAGCTCGCTCACAGGGGCGGGGGCCAACGTCCTGACTTTC	CASSSLTGAGANVLTF
-	TRBV2	-	TRBJ2-1	TGTGCCAGCAGTGTCTACAATGAGCAGTTCTTC	CASSVYNEQFF
-	TRBV11-2	-	TRBJ2-7	TGTGCCAGCAGCTTAGCCAGGGGATCCTACGAGCAGTACTTC	CASSLARGSYEQYF
-	TRBV27	-	TRBJ2-1	TGTGCCAGCAGTTCGACAGGTCTTCCTGATGAGCAGTTCTTC	CASSSTGLPDEQFF
TRBD1	TRBV28	-	TRBJ1-1	TGTGCCAGTGGGGAAGGGGGCAGGTCCACTGAAGCTTTCTTT	CASGEGGRSTEAFF
TRBD2	TRBV4-3	-	TRBJ2-1	TGCGCCAGCAGCCAGGATACGGGACTAGCGAGTAAGAAGCAGTTCTTC	CASSQDTGLASKKQFF
-	TRBV27	-	TRBJ2-7	TGTGCCAGCAGTGAAACGCAGGGAGACTACGAGCAGTACTTC	CASSETQGDYEQYF
TRBD1	TRBV27	-	TRBJ2-3	TGTGCCACCCTAGGACAGGGGCGCACCTTAGGCACAGATACGCAGTATTTT	CATLGQGRTLGTDTQYF
TRBD1	TRBV5-1	-	TRBJ2-1	TGCGCCAGCAGCTTGTCCCGGGACAGGAGTTACAATGAGCAGTTCTTC	CASSLSRDRSYNEQFF
-	TRBV15	-	TRBJ1-5	TGTGCCACCAGTCGGGACATATTTCAGCCCCAGCATTTT	CATSRDIFQPQHF
TRBD2	TRBV5-1	-	TRBJ2-5	TGCGCCAGTTTTAGCGGGGTGCAAGAGACCCAGTACTTC	CASFSGVQETQYF
-	TRBV28	-	TRBJ1-5	TGTGCCAGCAGCAGCCCAGGGGATGTTCAGCCCCAGCATTTT	CASSSPGDVQPQHF
-	TRBV29-1	-	TRBJ2-1	TGCAGCGGCCGCCCCCGGGGGAGCTCCTACAATGAGCAGTTCTTC	CSGRPRGSSYNEQFF
-	TRBV28	-	TRBJ1-2	TGTGCCAGCAGTACCTCCGGTTCGGGGGTTGATGGCTACACCTTC	CASSTSGSGVDGYTF
TRBD2	TRBV5-4	-	TRBJ2-7	TGTGCCAGCAGCCCCGGGACTAGCGGGCTTGGCCCCCGGGACGAGCAGTACTTC	CASSPGTSGLGPRDEQYF
TRBD2	TRBV25-1	once	TRBJ2-5	TGTGCCAGCAGTGAATTCGCCGGGACTAGAGAGACCCAGTACTTC	CASSEFAGTRETQYF
-	TRBV7-2	-	TRBJ2-1	TGTGCCAGCAGCCAGATTGGGATTGAGCAGTTCTTC	CASSQIGIEQFF
-	TRBV19	-	TRBJ2-1	TGTGCCAGTAGCTCAGCTAGCGTTTTCAACAATGAGCAGTTCTTC	CASSSASVFNNEQFF